These 19 T cell receptor beta chains were sequenced from one sample in a study of blood T cell repertoires in COVID-19. Assay: immunoSEQ multiplex PCR; the TCRdb copy retains only in-frame clones and omits some. The sample contains 200,000 to 250,000 clones, roughly 80% of which appear only once. Input material: peripheral blood. Receptors originate from an elderly woman with COVID-19, enrolled during active disease.

A note on this clone: At the DNA level, this CDR3 is encoded by other sequences in the same sample as well. V usage is TRBV5-1 and J usage is TRBJ2-3; TRBD1 might be the D (6 bases). The ends were cut back, 5 bases at V and 2 bases at J, with 12 bases in the middle. The CDR3 totals 14 residues. Germline V gene lookup returns CDR1 SGHRS and CDR2 YFSETQ. The CDR3 DNA is TGCGCCAGCAGTTTAGGGGGAGTCACAGATACGCAGTATTTT. Amino acids: CASSLGGVTDTQYF.

The rearrangement links TRBV11-2 to TRBJ2-7, with D uncertain. Germline assignment: CDR1 SGHAT and CDR2 FQNNGV. The CDR3 covers 11 residues. V shed 2 bases and J shed 6 bases, with 5 bases lying between them. The CDR3 DNA sequence: TGTGCCAGCAGCTTATACAGCGAGCAGTACTTC. It translates to CASSLYSEQYF. Variable domain in full (rest from reference TRBV11-2 and TRBJ2-7): EAGVAQSPRYKIIEKRQSVAFWCNPISGHATLYWYQQILGQGPKLLIQFQNNGVVDDSQLPKDRFSAERLKGVDSTLKIQPAKLEDSAVYLCASSLYSEQYFGPGTRLTVT.

This chain uses TRBV29-1 with TRBJ1-1; no clear D gene. The CDR3 is made up of 10 amino acids. The V end was cut by 7 bases, the J end by 8 bases, with 11 bases between. Germline V gene data show CDR1 as SQVTM and CDR2 as ANQGSEA. CDR3 in DNA: TGCAGCGCCAACAGCCTAGAAGCTTTCTTT. Its translation: CSANSLEAFF.

The V call is TRBV7-9, the J call TRBJ1-2, with D uncertain. This CDR3 contains 15 residues. V was pared by 0 bases and J by 4 bases, with 12 bases between. Germline CDR1 SEHNR, CDR2 FQNEAQ (reference sequence). In DNA, the CDR3 is TGTGCCAGCAGCTTAGCGGGCGGGGATGGCTATGGCTACACCTTC. Protein product: CASSLAGGDGYGYTF.

The J gene is TRBJ1-2, the V gene TRBV29-1; D call uncertain. This CDR3 contains 14 residues. Germline CDR1 is SQVTM and CDR2 is ANQGSEA. CDR3 sequence (DNA): TGCAGTGCGAGTCTTGGCGGGGCTAACTATGGCTACACCTTC. Translated: CSASLGGANYGYTF.

The chain is built from TRBV9 and TRBJ1-6, with TRBD1 identical over 7 bases. Germline V gene lookup returns CDR1 SGDLS and CDR2 YYNGEE. J was trimmed by 6 bases and V by 5 bases; bases with no gene match: 8. The CDR3 contains 15 residues. DNA of the CDR3: TGTGCCAGCAGTTCCGGACAGGCACCTAATTCACCCCTCCACTTT. It encodes CASSSGQAPNSPLHF.

The chain uses TRBV6-1 and TRBJ1-1; 8 bases line up with TRBD1. CDR1 MNHNS and CDR2 SASEGT come from the germline V gene. Trimming removed 1 base from V and 0 bases from J; junction bases left unmatched: 4. The CDR3 is made up of 16 amino acids. The DNA of the CDR3 is TGTGCCAGCAGTGAAGGGACAGGGTTTATGAACACTGAAGCTTTCTTT. It yields the protein CASSEGTGFMNTEAFF.

V usage is TRBV3-1 (or the pseudogene TRBV3-2) and J usage is TRBJ2-1, with D hard to call. Trimming took 2 bases from V and 5 from J, leaving 7 bases between them. The length of the CDR3 is 13 residues. Germline CDR1 LGHDT, CDR2 YNNKEL (reference sequence). The CDR3 is CASSQTVNNEQFF. The CDR3 DNA reads TGTGCCAGCAGCCAAACGGTTAACAATGAGCAGTTCTTC.

The CDR3 region has the DNA TGTGCCAGCAGCCCCGGGACAGGGCTTCCCCTCCACTTT. It is translated as CASSPGTGLPLHF. The chain couples TRBV3-1 (or the pseudogene TRBV3-2) to TRBJ1-6; 9 positions agree with TRBD1. Germline V gene lookup returns CDR1 LGHDT and CDR2 YNNKEL (reference sequence). Trimming at V came to 4 bases and at J to 13 bases, leaving 5 bases not matched to a gene. The CDR3 spans 13 residues.

The V call is TRBV3-1 (or the pseudogene TRBV3-2), the J call TRBJ2-1; 7 bases align to TRBD2. The CDR3 totals 16 residues. The germline CDR1 and CDR2 sequences are LGHDT and YNNKEL (reference sequence). Trimming removed 5 bases from V and 2 bases from J; junction bases left unmatched: 9. CDR3 region: CASSFVGGGPYNEQFF. In DNA, the CDR3 is TGTGCCAGCAGCTTCGTGGGCGGGGGACCCTACAATGAGCAGTTCTTC.

This chain uses TRBV6-4 with TRBJ1-1; the D is unclear. Germline CDR1 is MRHNA and CDR2 is SNTAGT. V lost 3 bases to trimming and J lost 4 bases, with 9 bases between them. This CDR3 has 13 amino acids. The chain's CDR3 is CASSEFGSTEAFF. CDR3 bases: TGTGCCAGCAGTGAGTTCGGGTCCACTGAAGCTTTCTTT.

The genes are TRBV5-1 and TRBJ2-3; D may be TRBD2 (7 bases). The V end was cut by 3 bases, the J end by 5 bases, with 28 bases between. CDR1 and CDR2 (germline): SGHRS, YFSETQ. The CDR3 totals 19 residues. CDR3 in DNA: TGCGCCAGCAGCTCCCCCATGGGGGCGGGAGCCTTTGGGATAGATACGCAGTATTTT. This translates into CASSSPMGAGAFGIDTQYF.

This chain connects TRBV9 to TRBJ2-5, with a possible D match to TRBD2 (6 bases). CDR1 is SGDLS and CDR2 is YYNGEE in the germline V gene. The length of the CDR3 is 13 residues. Trimming removed 6 bases at V and 5 bases at J, with 14 bases between. CDR3 nucleotide sequence: TGTGCCAGCAATGGAGGGGCGGGGGAGACCCAGTACTTC. As protein: CASNGGAGETQYF.

V is TRBV15 and J is TRBJ2-1; 7 bases are shared with TRBD1. With 0 bases clipped from V and 15 bases from J, the junction kept 8 bases outside the gene matches. The CDR3 is 13 amino acids. Germline-derived CDR1 and CDR2 are LNHNV and YYDKDF (reference sequence). The CDR3 region is CATSRDRQGPRFF. Here the CDR3 DNA reads TGTGCCACCAGCAGAGATCGACAGGGCCCTCGGTTCTTC.

The V call is TRBV6-5, the J call TRBJ1-1; D uncertain. Trimming cost V 1 base and J 1 base, with 7 bases left between them. The germline V gene has CDR1 MNHEY and CDR2 SVGAGI. This CDR3 is built from 14 residues. CDR3 residues: CASSYFSKNTEAFF. As DNA, the CDR3 is TGTGCCAGCAGTTACTTCAGTAAGAACACTGAAGCTTTCTTT.

This clone is a singleton in its sample. The chain recombines TRBV9 with TRBJ2-7; 9 nucleotides match TRBD1. The CDR3 has 12 residues. Trimming at V came to 7 bases and at J to 5 bases, leaving 4 bases not matched to a gene. The germline V gene encodes CDR1 SGDLS and CDR2 YYNGEE. CDR3 sequence reads: CASGQGIDEQYF. The CDR3 nucleotides are TGTGCCAGCGGACAGGGGATCGACGAGCAGTACTTC.

V gene TRBV5-4 combines with J gene TRBJ2-3; D gene ambiguous. The CDR3 extends over 14 amino acids. Germline V gene sequence: CDR1 SGHNT, CDR2 YYREEE (reference sequence). V dropped 1 base and J dropped 3 bases, with 9 bases sitting between them. The CDR3 DNA reads as TGTGCCAGCAGCTTGTGGGCAGAGACAGATACGCAGTATTTT. It yields the protein CASSLWAETDTQYF.

In DNA form, the CDR3 reads TGTGCCAGCAGCGCCTCAGGGGGATCTGGCGAGCAGTACTTC. Its protein product is CASSASGGSGEQYF. The J gene is TRBJ2-7, the V gene TRBV9; 7 nucleotides line up with TRBD1. Germline trimming cut 3 bases from V and 6 bases from J; bases unmatched to any gene: 9. Looked up from germline, CDR1 is SGDLS and CDR2 is YYNGEE. The CDR3 has 14 amino acids.

The chain combines TRBV10-1 with TRBJ2-5, with 10 positions matching TRBD2. CDR3 length equals 16 residues. V dropped 3 bases and J dropped 2; count of bases not matched to a gene: 6. Germline V gene lookup returns CDR1 WNHNN and CDR2 SYGVQD (reference sequence). CDR3 DNA sequence: TGCGCCAGCAGTGAAGGGTTAGCGGGGGGTCAAGAGACCCAGTACTTC. As protein: CASSEGLAGGQETQYF.